Described below is a single T cell receptor beta chain sequence and its context. Its antigen remains unidentified. This sample was included in a study of cytomegalovirus exposure and HLA in healthy donors. Study-level results: Rarity characterized most TCR sequences, yet some public TCRs appeared in many donors.

Germline-derived CDR1 and CDR2 are MNHEY and SVGAGI. V shed 0 bases and J 6 bases; nucleotides not matched to a gene: 4. The CDR3 extends over 15 amino acids. The primer mix had 60 Vbeta and 13 Jbeta primers. The data were produced by immunoSEQ multiplex PCR, yet TCRdb's version contains in-frame clones alone and is incomplete. The sample holds 150,000 to 200,000 clones, over 75% seen once. Sequencing input: PBMCs. The TCR comes from a woman between 45 and 60 years old in good health and CMV-seropositive. The gene calls are TRBV6-5 and TRBJ2-3, with 9 bases fitting TRBD1. The CDR3 protein is CASSYSDRGADTQYF. The CDR3 DNA sequence: TGTGCCAGCAGTTACTCGGACAGGGGAGCTGATACGCAGTATTTT.